Sequencing of this TCR beta chain was carried out in a study of regulatory T cells in long-lasting Graves disease. Study observations and caveats: The work looked only at peripheral blood and did not look at thyroid tissue. Limited sample numbers may have lowered accuracy.

Assembly of TCR beta libraries relied on iRepertoire HTBI primers together with Arm-PCR of CDR3 regions. TCRdb re-called the multiplex PCR reads through MiXCR, storing one row per CDR3 protein. The data contain some 500,000 distinct CDR3 sequences, roughly 13% of them singletons. From germline, CDR1 is DFQATT and CDR2 SNEGSKA (reference sequence). CDR3 size: 15 residues. Trimming shortened V by 3 bases and J by 6 bases, and 19 bases separated the two germline ends. At least ten counts were recorded for this clonotype. Its antigen is not known. Time point specified: newly diagnosed GD, antithyroid drugs for less than 3 months. PBMC-extracted RNA yielded the TCR library. These data were also reused for a study on T cells in Graves' hyperthyroidism and ophthalmopathy. That paper notes: The hyperthyroidism patients had all been newly diagnosed, and their disease duration was under 2 months. Their ages ranged from 18 to 65 years. Clinical symptoms, serum thyroxine, TRAb, thyroid ultrasound and orbital computed tomography informed diagnoses.

The starting material was peripheral blood mononuclear cells (PBMCs), obtained at new diagnosis, from a patient treated with antithyroid drugs. The sequence came from a man younger than 40 with Graves disease. The chain employs TRBV20-1 and TRBJ2-3; D unclear. The CDR3 here is CSARLLSAYADTQYF. CDR3 sequence (DNA): TGCAGTGCTAGGCTCCTGAGTGCGTACGCGGATACGCAGTATTTT.